This T cell receptor beta chain was sequenced in a study of long-term antiretroviral therapy in people with HIV. General study points: Missing from the dataset were any data on ART adherence, viral resistance or therapy changes. Controls showed broader CDR3 length ranges than did the HIV repertoires.

Run at survey level, the immunoSEQ assay was version v3.0. Profiling relied on immunoSEQ multiplex PCR, and the TCRdb table lists in-frame clones only, not all of them. The sample has roughly 31,000 clones; less than 90% are singletons. Germline V gives CDR1 SGDLS, CDR2 YYNGEE. The CDR3 covers 18 residues. The V and J ends lost 0 bases and 7 bases, in that order; junction bases with no gene match: 15. HIV-positive participants all received treatment in the United States. Comments on this clone: Antigen specificity is unknown.

The chain is built from TRBV9 and TRBJ1-2; TRBD1 matches at 10 bases. The receptor was derived from a man aged 50 to 59 with HIV. The input for sequencing was unsorted PBMCs, taken approximately 5 years before starting antiretroviral therapy. CDR3 loop: CASSVGLLGRTGGIGYTF. DNA of the CDR3: TGTGCCAGCAGCGTAGGTTTATTGGGGCGGACAGGGGGTATTGGCTACACCTTC.